The 25 T cell receptor beta chains below were found in one sample sequenced in a study of blood T cell repertoires in COVID-19 (TCRdb year 2020). Library preparation was by the immunoSEQ multiplex PCR assay. TCRdb retrieved this table from immuneACCESS and kept in-frame rearrangements only. Not all clones are present; in checked studies, unresolved V genes account for under half, and no reason is known for the remainder. Recorded for this sample are some 200,000 clones; approximately 86% of them occurred a single time. The biggest ten clones account for less than 5.5% of the sample. Sequencing was carried out using PBMCs or T cells enriched from blood (not recorded which). The receptors originated from a woman aged 55-69 years with acute COVID-19.

The rearrangement uses TRBV10-3 and TRBJ2-3; D gene unclear. The CDR3 has 16 amino acids. CDR1 and CDR2 (germline): ENHRY, SYGVKD. V lost 0 bases and J 0 bases, leaving 10 bases between the germline ends. The CDR3 region has the DNA TGTGCCATCAGTGAGTCGGCCTCCGCTAGCACAGATACGCAGTATTTT. Protein: CAISESASASTDTQYF.

The chain has TRBV30 and TRBJ1-3; D call uncertain. The V and J ends lost 0 bases and 8 bases respectively, with 8 bases between them. CDR1 and CDR2 (germline): GTSNPN, SVGIG (reference sequence). The CDR3 length is 12 residues. CDR3 coding DNA: TGTGCCTGGAGTGTACAGTGGGACACCATATATTTT. Protein: CAWSVQWDTIYF.

This clone was recorded a few times. J is TRBJ1-5 and V is TRBV7-2; 10 positions agree with TRBD1. There are 15 residues in the CDR3. The junction had 6 bases not matched to a gene; V was cut back by 3 bases and J by 7 bases. The germline CDR1 and CDR2 sequences are SGHTA and FQGNSA. The CDR3 DNA reads as TGTGCCAGCAGCTTCGGACAGGGGGACTCCCAGCCCCAGCATTTT. Encoded protein: CASSFGQGDSQPQHF.

The chain carries TRBV6-2 or TRBV6-3 and TRBJ2-2, with 12 bases aligning to TRBD2. Per germline, CDR1 MNHEY and CDR2 SVGEGT. The CDR3 spans 19 residues. Unmatched junction bases numbered 15, after V lost 5 bases and J lost 5 bases. This chain's CDR3 is CASSQWTSGIGARTGELFF. CDR3 DNA sequence: TGTGCCAGCAGTCAATGGACTAGCGGGATAGGGGCGAGGACCGGGGAGCTGTTTTTT.

The chain couples TRBV12-3 or TRBV12-4 to TRBJ1-1; D unclear. V lost 7 bases and J 6 bases, leaving 9 bases between the germline ends. The length of the CDR3 is 11 residues. In DNA, the CDR3 is TGTGCCAGCACCTTGGGAGCTGAAGCTTTCTTT. Translation: CASTLGAEAFF.

This clone was detected many times. J is TRBJ2-7 and V is TRBV19, with a tentative D call TRBD2 (5 bases). The V gene lost 7 bases and the J gene lost 1 base, with 26 bases spanning the gap. The CDR3 spans 18 residues. CDR1 LNHDA and CDR2 SQIVND come from the germline V gene (reference sequence). The CDR3 nucleotides read TGTGCCAGTACCCGCAGCGGCGGGTGGGCCCCCCTTTCCTACGAGCAGTACTTC. Translated: CASTRSGGWAPLSYEQYF.

V is TRBV7-2 and J is TRBJ1-5, with D perhaps TRBD1 (5 bases). The CDR3 length is 13 residues. CDR1 SGHTA and CDR2 FQGNSA come from the germline V gene. The V end lost 3 bases, the J end lost 3 bases, and 6 bases lay between the germline ends. The CDR3 nucleotides are TGTGCCAGCAGCTTCAGGGTCAATCAGCCCCAGCATTTT. Protein sequence: CASSFRVNQPQHF.

The chain combines TRBV5-6 with TRBJ2-7, with 8 bases lining up with TRBD2. V shed 1 base and J 6 bases; nucleotides not matched to a gene: 6. The germline gives CDR1 SGHDT, CDR2 YYEEEE. There are 14 residues in the CDR3. The CDR3: CASSLSGGAAEQYV. In nucleotides, the CDR3 is TGTGCCAGCAGCTTGTCGGGGGGGGCCGCCGAGCAGTACGTC.

This clone has just a few counts. The rearrangement links TRBV28 to TRBJ2-5; TRBD2 aligns across 12 bases. Germline-derived CDR1 and CDR2 are MDHEN and SYDVKM. The junction had 5 bases not matched to a gene; V was cut back by 10 bases and J by 5 bases. CDR3 length: 13 amino acids. The DNA of the CDR3 is TGTGCCATCACTAGCGGGGGGCGGGAGACCCAGTACTTC. Residues: CAITSGGRETQYF.

V usage is TRBV30 and J usage is TRBJ2-4, with a tentative D call TRBD2 (5 bases). Trimming pared 4 bases from V and 8 bases from J, leaving 18 bases between. Per germline, CDR1 GTSNPN and CDR2 SVGIG (reference sequence). The CDR3 is 14 amino acids. The CDR3 protein is CAWTGRRTGDIQYF. As DNA, the CDR3 is TGTGCCTGGACCGGGCGGCGGACCGGGGACATTCAGTACTTC.

This chain joins TRBV15 and TRBJ2-3; 7 nucleotides line up with TRBD1. V gave up 8 bases and J gave up 3 bases; unmatched junction bases: 14. The CDR3 has 16 residues. Germline-derived CDR1 and CDR2 are LNHNV and YYDKDF (reference sequence). The CDR3 reads CATGQLQGFSTDTQYF. Here the CDR3 DNA reads TGTGCCACCGGACAATTACAGGGGTTTTCGACAGATACGCAGTATTTT.

The chain is built from TRBV11-2 and TRBJ2-7; tentatively, D is TRBD2 (5 bases). Germline loops: CDR1 SGHAT, CDR2 FQNNGV. V lost 5 bases and J lost 0, with 8 bases in between. This CDR3 contains 13 residues. The DNA for the CDR3 is TGTGCCAGCAGCGAAACTAGCTCCTACGAGCAGTACGTC. This sequence encodes CASSETSSYEQYV.

This chain connects TRBV29-1 to TRBJ2-7; TRBD2 matches 14 bases. Germline V CDR1 and CDR2: SQVTM, ANQGSEA. This CDR3 comprises 15 residues. Losses at the gene ends were 8 bases for V and 7 bases for J; bases not matched to a gene: 13. The CDR3 here is CSMTDGLAGGLEQYF. The CDR3, as DNA: TGCAGCATGACGGATGGACTAGCGGGAGGTCTTGAGCAGTACTTC.

This chain connects TRBV6-5 to TRBJ1-5, with 10 bases aligning to TRBD1. Trimming removed 6 bases from V and 5 bases from J; junction bases left unmatched: 7. CDR3 length: 15 residues. CDR1 and CDR2 from the germline V gene are MNHEY and SVGAGI. The CDR3 nucleotides are TGTGCCAGCAGCCTTGACAGGGGGCAAGATCAGCCCCAGCATTTT. It specifies CASSLDRGQDQPQHF.

About this clone itself: Other nucleotide sequences in the sample specify the same CDR3. The chain links TRBV5-4 to TRBJ1-2; D might be TRBD1 (6 bases). The germline V gene encodes CDR1 SGHNT and CDR2 YYREEE (reference sequence). CDR3 size: 14 residues. Trimming took 1 base from V and 8 from J, leaving 15 bases between them. As DNA, the CDR3 is TGTGCCAGCAGCTTGCAAGGGGGTCCCTACGGCTACACCTTC. It codes for CASSLQGGPYGYTF.

The chain employs TRBV11-2 and TRBJ2-5; D uncertain. The CDR3 has 11 amino acids. Germline CDR1 SGHAT, CDR2 FQNNGV. The CDR3 DNA sequence: TGTGCTTGTCTGTCCCAAGAGACCCAGTACTTC. Its translation: CACLSQETQYF.

The chain combines TRBV6-2 or TRBV6-3 with TRBJ1-6; no clear D. The V end lost 3 bases, the J end lost 11 bases, and 8 bases lay between the germline ends. CDR1 is MNHEY and CDR2 is SVGEGT in the germline V gene. This CDR3 has 12 residues. CDR3 nucleotide sequence: TGTGCCAGCAGTTATGGCGCGGCACCCCTCCACTTT. It translates to CASSYGAAPLHF.

This chain links TRBV5-1 with TRBJ2-6, with a possible D match to TRBD2 (7 bases). In germline, CDR1 is SGHRS, CDR2 YFSETQ. The V end lost 7 bases, the J end lost 3 bases, and 23 bases lay between the germline ends. The CDR3 is 18 amino acids. The CDR3 sequence: CASRGSPGVALGANVLTF. The CDR3 nucleotides read TGCGCCAGCCGCGGGAGCCCAGGGGTTGCCCTTGGGGCCAACGTCCTGACTTTC.

The chain recombines TRBV7-6 with TRBJ2-1; 8 nucleotides line up with TRBD1. This CDR3 has 15 residues. Germline lookup yields CDR1 SGHVS and CDR2 FNYEAQ. J was trimmed by 8 bases and V by 2 bases; bases with no gene match: 8. The CDR3, as DNA: TGTGCCAGCAGCTTAATGGGGACAGGAGGGGATGAGCAGTTCTTC. Its translation is CASSLMGTGGDEQFF.

The rearrangement uses TRBV7-2 and TRBJ2-1; 11 bases agree with TRBD1. The CDR3 runs to 17 residues. The germline V gene has CDR1 SGHTA and CDR2 FQGNSA. Trimming took 6 bases from V and 4 from J; bases not matched to a gene: 11. This CDR3 is CASSRRAGTGGYNEQFF. Here the CDR3 DNA reads TGTGCCAGCAGTCGACGTGCCGGGACAGGGGGTTACAATGAGCAGTTCTTC.

The chain links TRBV7-2 to TRBJ2-2; D gene uncertain. The CDR3 is 13 residues long. Trimming pared 5 bases from V and 0 bases from J, leaving 4 bases between. Germline V gives CDR1 SGHTA, CDR2 FQGNSA. The CDR3 coding sequence is TGTGCCAGCAGCCAGACGAACACCGGGGAGCTGTTTTTT. Its protein is CASSQTNTGELFF.

The genes are TRBV7-6 and TRBJ2-1; 8 bases fit TRBD2. CDR1 and CDR2 from the germline V gene are SGHVS and FNYEAQ. The CDR3 has 14 amino acids. Trimming cost V 5 bases and J 9 bases; bases outside gene matches: 9. CDR3 sequence: CASSAGLAHSEQFF. As DNA, the CDR3 is TGTGCCAGCAGCGCTGGACTAGCCCACAGTGAGCAGTTCTTC.

This chain links TRBV21-1 with TRBJ1-2; the listed D gene, TRBD1, was not tested against the DNA. TRBV21-1 is noted as a pseudogene. This CDR3 is built from 16 residues. The CDR3 loop is CASSPQPQGMVYGYTF. The CDR3 bases are TGTGCCAGCAGCCCGCAACCACAGGGGATGGTCTATGGCTACACCTTC.

This clone showed up many times. V usage is TRBV18 and J usage is TRBJ1-1; the D gene is possibly TRBD1 (5 bases). V lost 1 base and J 8 bases, leaving 11 bases between the germline ends. This CDR3 is 13 amino acids long. CDR1 and CDR2 from the germline V gene are KGHSH and LQKENI. For the CDR3, the DNA is TGTGCCAGCTCACCACTCGGGGGTTCAGAAGCTTTCTTT. This translates into CASSPLGGSEAFF.

The J gene is TRBJ2-5, the V gene TRBV7-8; 8 bases agree with TRBD1. This CDR3 region has 15 residues. V dropped 4 bases and J dropped 3; count of bases not matched to a gene: 7. Per germline, CDR1 SGHVS and CDR2 FQNEAQ. CDR3 loop: CASSSTPDREETQYF. The CDR3 DNA is TGTGCCAGCAGCTCTACACCGGACAGGGAAGAGACCCAGTACTTC. The entire variable domain, with the rest obtained from reference TRBV7-8 and TRBJ2-5, is as follows: GAGVSQSPRYKVAKRGQDVALRCDPISGHVSLFWYQQALGQGPEFLTYFQNEAQLDKSGLPSDRFFAERPEGSVSTLKIQRTQQEDSAVYLCASSSTPDREETQYFGPGTRLLVL.